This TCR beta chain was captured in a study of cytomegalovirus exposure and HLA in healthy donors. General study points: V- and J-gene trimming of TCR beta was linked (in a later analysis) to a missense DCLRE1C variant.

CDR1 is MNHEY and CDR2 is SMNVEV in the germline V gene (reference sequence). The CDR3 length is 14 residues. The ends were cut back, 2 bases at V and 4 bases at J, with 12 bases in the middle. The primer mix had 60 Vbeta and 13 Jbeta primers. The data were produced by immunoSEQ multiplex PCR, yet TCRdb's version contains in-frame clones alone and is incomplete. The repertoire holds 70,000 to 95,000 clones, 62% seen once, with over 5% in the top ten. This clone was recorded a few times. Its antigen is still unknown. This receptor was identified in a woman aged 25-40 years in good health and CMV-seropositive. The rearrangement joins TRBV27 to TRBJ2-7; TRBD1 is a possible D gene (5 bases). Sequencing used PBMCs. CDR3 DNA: TGTGCCAGCAGTTTAGAGCAGGGCCCATACGAGCAGTACTTC. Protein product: CASSLEQGPYEQYF.